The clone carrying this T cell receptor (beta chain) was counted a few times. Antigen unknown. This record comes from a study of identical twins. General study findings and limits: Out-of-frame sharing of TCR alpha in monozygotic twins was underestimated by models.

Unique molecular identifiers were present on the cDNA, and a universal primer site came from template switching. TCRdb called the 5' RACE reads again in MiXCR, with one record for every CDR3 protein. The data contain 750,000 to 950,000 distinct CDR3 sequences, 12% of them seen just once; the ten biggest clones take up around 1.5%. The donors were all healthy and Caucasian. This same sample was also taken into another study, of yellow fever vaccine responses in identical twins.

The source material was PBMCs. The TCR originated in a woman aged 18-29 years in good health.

CDR3: CASSPGSTSGSGDTQYF. For the CDR3, the DNA is TGTGCCAGCAGCCCCGGGTCGACTAGCGGGAGTGGAGATACGCAGTATTTT. J is TRBJ2-3 and V is TRBV11-3, with TRBD2 matching 12 bases. After removal of 5 bases from V and 5 bases from J, the junction contained 11 bases not matched to a gene. CDR1 SGHNT and CDR2 YENEEA come from the germline V gene. The CDR3 consists of 17 residues.